The next 21 T cell receptor beta chains were all read from a single sample in a study of T cell changes during pregnancy in multiple sclerosis. This table comes from immunoSEQ multiplex PCR, and its TCRdb copy is limited to in-frame clones, with some not included. The sample shows some 40,000 clones, 90% of them seen only once. Sequencing used CD4+ T cells from peripheral blood mononuclear cells, obtained in the second trimester of pregnancy. Source of these receptors: a female donor with multiple sclerosis, enrolled in a pregnancy study.

The chain combines TRBV18 with TRBJ2-5, with 7 bases aligning to TRBD2. There are 13 residues in the CDR3. The germline gives CDR1 KGHSH, CDR2 LQKENI. V dropped 5 bases and J dropped 5; count of bases not matched to a gene: 5. The CDR3 DNA reads as TGTGCCAGCTCAAGCGGGATCGGGGAGACCCAGTACTTC. Translation: CASSSGIGETQYF.

Here the CDR3 DNA reads TGCAGCGGTGGACTAGCGGGGCGCTACAATGAGCAGTTCTTC. As protein: CSGGLAGRYNEQFF. The chain is built from TRBV29-1 and TRBJ2-1; 12 nucleotides align to TRBD2. Germline V gene data show CDR1 as SQVTM and CDR2 as ANQGSEA. The CDR3 is 14 amino acids. With V trimmed by 7 bases and J by 3 bases, 4 bases remained unmatched.

The chain combines TRBV18 with TRBJ1-1; D is undetermined. The CDR3 is 14 residues long. CDR1 is KGHSH and CDR2 is LQKENI in the germline V gene. V gave up 6 bases and J gave up 7 bases, with 18 bases separating them. The CDR3 protein is CASSPLDTGIEAFF. CDR3 nucleotide sequence: TGTGCCAGCTCGCCTCTTGACACGGGGATTGAAGCTTTCTTT.

The V gene is TRBV10-3, the J gene TRBJ2-1; D is perhaps TRBD2 (6 bases). V was cut by 0 bases and J by 3 bases, with 9 bases left in between. This CDR3 has 15 residues. In germline, CDR1 is ENHRY, CDR2 SYGVKD. The DNA for the CDR3 is TGTGCCATCAGTGAGTCTGGCGGGATCTACAATGAGCAGTTCTTC. Its protein product is CAISESGGIYNEQFF.

This chain uses TRBV7-2 with TRBJ2-2; 7 bases are a match to TRBD1. The CDR3 has 16 residues. Germline lookup yields CDR1 SGHTA and CDR2 FQGNSA. The trim removed 6 bases at V and 1 base at J, leaving 8 bases unmatched. CDR3 DNA: TGTGCCAGCAGGACAGGGTTTAGGGAGAACACCGGGGAGCTGTTTTTT. This encodes CASRTGFRENTGELFF.

Note on this clone: A much bigger clone sits one base away, suggesting this may be a read error. Different DNA sequences within this sample yield the same CDR3. J is TRBJ2-7 and V is TRBV4-2, with 9 bases that match TRBD2. Germline V lookup: CDR1 LGHNA, CDR2 YNFKEQ. The CDR3 extends over 15 amino acids. CDR3 region: CASSQDQIAGAEQYF. In nucleotides, the CDR3 is TGTGCCAGCAGCCAAGATCAGATAGCGGGAGCCGAGCAATACTTC.

The rearrangement links TRBV28 to TRBJ1-2; the D gene is possibly TRBD1 (6 bases). The germline CDR1 and CDR2 sequences are MDHEN and SYDVKM. The germline V and J ends were trimmed by 3 bases and 5 bases, with 13 bases remaining between them. CDR3 length: 14 amino acids. CDR3 sequence (DNA): TGTGCCAGCAGTTTTAACCAGGGGCGGTATGGCTACACCTTC. Residues: CASSFNQGRYGYTF.

CDR3: CASSPAGGRGGSYNEQFF. The CDR3 DNA reads TGTGCCAGCAGCCCTGCTGGCGGGAGGGGGGGCTCCTACAATGAGCAGTTCTTC. The rearrangement uses TRBV5-4 and TRBJ2-1, with 9 bases lining up with TRBD2. The CDR3 runs 18 residues. CDR1 SGHNT and CDR2 YYREEE come from the germline V gene (reference sequence). V dropped 4 bases and J dropped 0; count of bases not matched to a gene: 11.

The J gene is TRBJ2-1, the V gene TRBV7-3; TRBD2 matches 7 bases. In germline, CDR1 is SGHTA, CDR2 FQGTGA. The CDR3 totals 15 residues. Losses at the gene ends were 2 bases for V and 0 bases for J; bases not matched to a gene: 1. The CDR3, as DNA: TGTGCCAGCAGCTTAGTAGCGGGCTCCTACAATGAGCAGTTCTTC. It encodes CASSLVAGSYNEQFF.

J is TRBJ2-3 and V is TRBV20-1; no clear D. V was trimmed by 6 bases and J by 4 bases, leaving 8 bases between them. The CDR3 totals 11 residues. Germline values: CDR1 DFQATT, CDR2 SNEGSKA (reference sequence). Here the CDR3 reads CSAPFPDTQYF. Written as DNA, the CDR3 is TGCAGTGCCCCCTTCCCAGATACGCAGTATTTT.

The chain recombines TRBV5-1 with TRBJ2-2; a weak D match, TRBD1 (6 bases). Germline V CDR1 and CDR2: SGHRS, YFSETQ. The CDR3 length is 16 residues. V gave up 7 bases and J gave up 5 bases, with 21 bases separating them. The DNA of the CDR3 is TGCGCCAGCGCCTTGTCCGGGGCAGGGGTGACCGGGGAGCTGTTTTTT. Its protein product is CASALSGAGVTGELFF.

The chain links TRBV14 to TRBJ2-1; 11 nucleotides line up with TRBD2. Germline trimming cut 1 base from V and 0 bases from J; bases unmatched to any gene: 8. CDR3 size: 19 residues. Per the germline V gene, CDR1 is SGHDN and CDR2 is FVKESK. In DNA form, the CDR3 reads TGTGCCAGCAGCCAAGGGGCTAGCGGGGGGATTAGCTCCTACAATGAGCAGTTCTTC. Encoded protein: CASSQGASGGISSYNEQFF.

This chain joins TRBV6-4 and TRBJ2-2, with a weak D call TRBD2 (6 bases). Between the trimmed V and J ends, which lost 9 bases and 2 bases, there was a span of 13 bases. Germline V lookup: CDR1 MRHNA, CDR2 SNTAGT. The CDR3 contains 14 residues. DNA for the CDR3: TGTGCCAGTTCCGGGACTCTAAACACCGGGGAGCTGTTTTTT. This codes for CASSGTLNTGELFF.

CDR3 amino acids: CASSMTGTNTGELFF. CDR3 DNA sequence: TGTGCCAGCAGTATGACAGGGACGAACACCGGGGAGCTGTTTTTT. This rearrangement joins TRBV25-1 to TRBJ2-2; 7 bases align to TRBD1. The V segment lost 5 bases and the J segment 0 bases; nucleotides outside the gene matches: 3. The V gene's germline CDR1 is MGHDK and CDR2 SYGVNS. CDR3 length equals 15 residues.

The rearrangement links TRBV9 to TRBJ2-3, with 14 bases identical to TRBD2. Germline V CDR1 and CDR2: SGDLS, YYNGEE. This CDR3 has 18 residues. Trimming cost V 4 bases and J 3 bases; bases outside gene matches: 10. The CDR3 DNA follows: TGTGCCAGCAGCAACGGACTAGCGGGAGGATCTTGGACAGATACGCAGTATTTT. Translation gives CASSNGLAGGSWTDTQYF.

The chain recombines TRBV5-1 with TRBJ2-5; 8 bases fit TRBD2. CDR1 and CDR2 (germline): SGHRS, YFSETQ. The J segment lost 3 bases and the V segment lost 4 bases, leaving 2 bases of the junction unmatched. This CDR3 has 13 amino acids. The CDR3 DNA reads TGCGCCAGCAGCGTTAGCGGGAAAGAGACCCAGTACTTC. Its protein is CASSVSGKETQYF.

V and J are TRBV6-5 and TRBJ2-5; D is possibly TRBD2 (6 bases). Germline V gene lookup returns CDR1 MNHEY and CDR2 SVGAGI. CDR3 size: 15 residues. The ends were cut back, 2 bases at V and 4 bases at J, with 14 bases in the middle. CDR3 sequence (DNA): TGTGCCAGCAGTTACGGTATTGGAGGGTTAGAGACCCAGTACTTC. Protein: CASSYGIGGLETQYF.

The chain carries TRBV6-1 and TRBJ2-3; 11 nucleotides align to TRBD2. The CDR3 runs 15 residues. In germline, CDR1 is MNHNS, CDR2 SASEGT. Trimming removed 6 bases from V and 8 bases from J; junction bases left unmatched: 10. The DNA of the CDR3 is TGTGCCAGCAGAGACCTAGCGGGAGGCCCGCCTACGCAGTATTTT. This codes for CASRDLAGGPPTQYF.

The sample holds one count of this clone. V usage is TRBV15 and J usage is TRBJ2-5, with 14 positions matching TRBD2. This CDR3 region has 19 residues. V trimming: 0 bases; J trimming: 6 bases; junction bases outside the gene matches: 12. The V gene's germline CDR1 is LNHNV and CDR2 YYDKDF (reference sequence). The CDR3 DNA reads TGTGCCACCAGCAGAGATTCCCTCGGGACTAGCGGGAGTCAAAAGACCCAGTACTTC. Amino acid sequence: CATSRDSLGTSGSQKTQYF.

The chain links TRBV19 to TRBJ2-1, with 7 bases that match TRBD2. The V and J ends lost 7 bases and 6 bases, in that order; junction bases with no gene match: 12. The CDR3 runs 15 residues. Per germline, CDR1 LNHDA and CDR2 SQIVND (reference sequence). CDR3 nucleotides: TGTGCCAGTATGGGATTTGAGGGAGGGCCCAATGAGCAGTTCTTC. It codes for CASMGFEGGPNEQFF.

The V call is TRBV18, the J call TRBJ2-7, with D perhaps TRBD2 (6 bases). The CDR3 sequence is 14 residues long. With 3 bases removed from V and 4 bases from J, the gap between germline ends came to 13 bases. In germline, CDR1 is KGHSH, CDR2 LQKENI. The CDR3 loop reads CASSPQGSGYEQYF. Here the CDR3 DNA reads TGTGCCAGCTCACCTCAGGGAAGCGGGTACGAGCAGTACTTC. Together with reference TRBV18 and TRBJ2-7, the CDR3 gives the full variable domain: NAGVMQNPRHLVRRRGQEARLRCSPMKGHSHVYWYRQLPEEGLKFMVYLQKENIIDESGMPKERFSAEFPKEGPSILRIQQVVRGDSAAYFCASSPQGSGYEQYFGPGTRLTVT.